The following is a T cell receptor beta chain sequence with its context. The antigen remains unidentified. Nested amplification of TCRalpha and TCRbeta cDNA involved two PCRs of approximately 16 and 10 cycles. From the 5' RACE reads, TCRdb lists one entry per CDR3 protein and no DNA. This repertoire includes roughly 160,000 distinct CDR3 sequences. This record comes from a study of monozygotic twins with inflammatory bowel disease. The study's findings and limits: Lower TCRbeta diversity (inverse Simpson) was seen in IBD patients than in healthy co-twins.

The CDR3 has 12 amino acids. This sequence originates from a human donor with ulcerative colitis or Crohn's disease, or a healthy co-twin of an affected twin (not recorded which). The specimen was blood. The chain has TRBV12-3 or TRBV12-4 and TRBJ2-7. CDR3 sequence reads: CASSMEDYEQYF.